A single sample is the source of the 8 T cell receptor beta chains below, sequenced in a study of sequential checkpoint blockade in melanoma. Here immunoSEQ multiplex PCR was the method, and the copy in TCRdb shows in-frame clones only, minus some. Of thousands of clones listed, about 75% are singletons. Treatment here: randomized to nivolumab then ipilimumab (arm A) or the reverse (arm B). Sequencing was performed on CD8+ T cells sorted from blood (inferred from file names), taken from a patient given nivolumab and ipilimumab in sequence. Receptor source: a human donor with melanoma.

The gene calls are TRBV6-1 and TRBJ2-5; 11 positions agree with TRBD2. The V segment lost 5 bases and the J segment 14 bases; nucleotides outside the gene matches: 16. CDR1 is MNHNS, CDR2 SASEGT, per germline. The length of the CDR3 is 15 residues. CDR3 residues: CASSTLAGGLQFSYF. The CDR3 nucleotides are TGTGCCAGCAGTACGTTAGCGGGAGGGCTACAGTTTTCATACTTC.

This chain connects TRBV18 to TRBJ2-5; 12 bases match TRBD2. CDR1 is KGHSH and CDR2 is LQKENI in the germline V gene. The length of the CDR3 is 17 residues. The trim removed 6 bases at V and 5 bases at J, leaving 13 bases unmatched. Here the CDR3 reads CASSPVRLAGGRETQYF. CDR3 nucleotide sequence: TGTGCCAGCTCCCCCGTTAGGCTAGCGGGAGGGCGGGAGACCCAGTACTTC. Based on the CDR3 plus reference TRBV18 and TRBJ2-5, the full variable domain is NAGVMQNPRHLVRRRGQEARLRCSPMKGHSHVYWYRQLPEEGLKFMVYLQKENIIDESGMPKERFSAEFPKEGPSILRIQQVVRGDSAAYFCASSPVRLAGGRETQYFGPGTRLLVL.

In its sample, this clone was seen a few times. The V gene is TRBV19, the J gene TRBJ2-1; D not resolved. Germline V gene data show CDR1 as LNHDA and CDR2 as SQIVND (reference sequence). Trimming pared 1 base from V and 0 bases from J, leaving 4 bases between. The CDR3 is made up of 14 amino acids. The CDR3 DNA follows: TGTGCCAGTAGTATAGGGAGCTCCTACAATGAGCAGTTCTTC. Translating it yields CASSIGSSYNEQFF. Using reference TRBV19 and TRBJ2-1 for the parts outside the CDR3, the full variable domain is DGGITQSPKYLFRKEGQNVTLSCEQNLNHDAMYWYRQDPGQGLRLIYYSQIVNDFQKGDIAEGYSVSREKKESFPLTVTSAQKNPTAFYLCASSIGSSYNEQFFGPGTRLTVL.

The rearrangement uses TRBV9 and TRBJ2-1, with TRBD2 matching over 10 bases. V lost 3 bases and J lost 4; bases outside the gene matches: 16. The CDR3 is 19 residues long. The germline CDR1 and CDR2 sequences are SGDLS and YYNGEE. The CDR3 DNA is TGTGCCAGCAGCGGATTACAGGGAACTAGCGGGGAACCTTACAATGAGCAGTTCTTC. This encodes CASSGLQGTSGEPYNEQFF. Variable domain in full (rest from reference TRBV9 and TRBJ2-1): DSGVTQTPKHLITATGQRVTLRCSPRSGDLSVYWYQQSLDQGLQFLIQYYNGEERAKGNILERFSAQQFPDLHSELNLSSLELGDSALYFCASSGLQGTSGEPYNEQFFGPGTRLTVL.

CDR3 sequence reads: CASSYETQSYEQYF. The CDR3 DNA sequence: TGTGCCAGCAGTTACGAGACACAATCCTACGAGCAGTACTTC. The chain recombines TRBV6-6 with TRBJ2-5; D call uncertain. The last part of the DNA fits TRBJ2-7 better; the J call may be wrong. CDR1 and CDR2 (germline): MNHNY, SVGAGI (reference sequence). This CDR3 region has 14 residues.

The chain joins TRBV6-5 to TRBJ2-5; no definite D call. CDR3 length: 12 residues. Germline V gene data show CDR1 as MNHEY and CDR2 as SVGAGI. Trimming cost V 6 bases and J 3 bases, with 8 bases left between them. CDR3 coding DNA: TGTGCCAGCAGCTGCCCAGAAGAGACCCAGTACTTC. The encoded protein is CASSCPEETQYF.

This sequence joins TRBV29-1 and TRBJ2-7, with 8 bases fitting TRBD1. J gave up 7 bases and V 6 bases, and 5 bases lay outside the gene matches. Germline loops: CDR1 SQVTM, CDR2 ANQGSEA. The CDR3 has 11 amino acids. Here the CDR3 DNA reads TGCAGCGTACGACAGGGGCGGGAGCAGTACTTC. Translation: CSVRQGREQYF.

V is TRBV27 and J is TRBJ2-2, with no clear D. Germline V lookup: CDR1 MNHEY, CDR2 SMNVEV (reference sequence). Deletions cut 6 bases from V and 0 bases from J, with 8 bases between. This CDR3 is built from 14 residues. In DNA, the CDR3 is TGTGCCAGCAGCCCTTATCCGAACACCGGGGAGCTGTTTTTT. Encoded protein: CASSPYPNTGELFF.